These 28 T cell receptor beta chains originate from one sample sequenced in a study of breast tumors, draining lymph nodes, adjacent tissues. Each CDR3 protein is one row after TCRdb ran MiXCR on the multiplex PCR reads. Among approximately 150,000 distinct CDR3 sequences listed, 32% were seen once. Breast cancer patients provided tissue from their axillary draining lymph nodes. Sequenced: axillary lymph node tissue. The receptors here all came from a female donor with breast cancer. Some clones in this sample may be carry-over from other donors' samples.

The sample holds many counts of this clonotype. The CDR3 bases are TGTGCCAGCAGCGCCCGGGCAGGGCTCTACAATGAGCAGTTCTTC. Residues: CASSARAGLYNEQFF. This chain links TRBV9 with TRBJ2-1, with D perhaps TRBD1 (5 bases). The CDR3 length is 15 residues. V dropped 3 bases and J dropped 3 bases, with 13 bases sitting between them. Germline V gene lookup returns CDR1 SGDLS and CDR2 YYNGEE.

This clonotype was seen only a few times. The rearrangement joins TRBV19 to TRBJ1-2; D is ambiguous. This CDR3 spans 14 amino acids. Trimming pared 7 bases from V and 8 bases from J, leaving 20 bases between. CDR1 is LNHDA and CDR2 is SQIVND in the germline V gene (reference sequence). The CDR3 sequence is CASNLGPIARGYTF. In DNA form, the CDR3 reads TGTGCCAGTAATCTAGGGCCGATAGCGAGGGGCTACACCTTC.

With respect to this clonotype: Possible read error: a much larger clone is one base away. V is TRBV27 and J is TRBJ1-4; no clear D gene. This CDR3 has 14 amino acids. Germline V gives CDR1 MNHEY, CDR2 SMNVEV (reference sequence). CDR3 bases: TGTGCCAGCAGTACGACGGCAACTAATGAAAAACCGTTTTTT. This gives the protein CASSTTATNEKPFF.

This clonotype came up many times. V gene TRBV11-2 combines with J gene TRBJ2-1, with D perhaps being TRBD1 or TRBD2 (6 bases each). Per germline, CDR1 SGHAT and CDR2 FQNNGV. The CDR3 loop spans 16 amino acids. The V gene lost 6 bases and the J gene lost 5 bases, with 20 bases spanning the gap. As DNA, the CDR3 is TGTGCCAGCAGTCGGACCGATGGGGGGCTAAACAATGAGCAGTTCTTC. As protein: CASSRTDGGLNNEQFF.

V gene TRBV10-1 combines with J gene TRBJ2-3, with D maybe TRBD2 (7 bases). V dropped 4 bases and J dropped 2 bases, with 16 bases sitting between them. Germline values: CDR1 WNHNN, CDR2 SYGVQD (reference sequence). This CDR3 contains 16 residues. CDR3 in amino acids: CASSGGGGHSTDTQYF. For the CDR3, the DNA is TGCGCCAGCAGTGGCGGCGGGGGCCATTCCACAGATACGCAGTATTTT.

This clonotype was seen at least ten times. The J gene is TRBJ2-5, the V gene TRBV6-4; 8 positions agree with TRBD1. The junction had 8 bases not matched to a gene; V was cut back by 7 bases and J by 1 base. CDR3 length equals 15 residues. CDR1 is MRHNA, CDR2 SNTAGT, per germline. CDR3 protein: CASNLRDRSQETQYF. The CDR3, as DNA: TGTGCCAGCAATCTCCGGGACAGGTCCCAAGAGACCCAGTACTTC.

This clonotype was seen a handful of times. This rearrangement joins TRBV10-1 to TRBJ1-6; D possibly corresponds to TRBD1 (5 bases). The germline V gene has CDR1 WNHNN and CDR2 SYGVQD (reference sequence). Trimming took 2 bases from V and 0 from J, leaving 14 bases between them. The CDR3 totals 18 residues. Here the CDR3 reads CASSEGRNRNSYNSPLHF. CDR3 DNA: TGCGCCAGCAGTGAGGGGCGGAACAGGAACTCCTATAATTCACCCCTCCACTTT.

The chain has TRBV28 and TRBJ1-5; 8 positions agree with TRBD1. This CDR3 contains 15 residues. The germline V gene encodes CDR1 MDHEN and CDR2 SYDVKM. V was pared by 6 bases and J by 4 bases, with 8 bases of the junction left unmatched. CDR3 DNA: TGTGCCAGCAGAACCCCGGGACAGGTAAATCAGCCCCAGCATTTT. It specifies CASRTPGQVNQPQHF. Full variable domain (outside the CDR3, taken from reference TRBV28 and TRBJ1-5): DVKVTQSSRYLVKRTGEKVFLECVQDMDHENMFWYRQDPGLGLRLIYFSYDVKMKEKGDIPEGYSVSREKKERFSLILESASTNQTSMYLCASRTPGQVNQPQHFGDGTRLSIL.

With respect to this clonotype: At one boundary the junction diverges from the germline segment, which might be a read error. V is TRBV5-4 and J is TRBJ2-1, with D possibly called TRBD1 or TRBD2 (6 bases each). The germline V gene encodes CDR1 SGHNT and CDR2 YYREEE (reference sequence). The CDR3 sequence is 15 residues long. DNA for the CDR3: TGTGCCAGCAGGTCCCGGGGGCCGGGGTACAATGAGCAGCTCTTC. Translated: CASRSRGPGYNEQLF. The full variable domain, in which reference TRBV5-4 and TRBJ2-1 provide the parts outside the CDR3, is ETGVTQSPTHLIKTRGQQVTLRCSSQSGHNTVSWYQQALGQGPQFIFQYYREEENGRGNFPPRFSGLQFPNYSSELNVNALELDDSALYLCASRSRGPGYNEQLFGPGTRLTVL.

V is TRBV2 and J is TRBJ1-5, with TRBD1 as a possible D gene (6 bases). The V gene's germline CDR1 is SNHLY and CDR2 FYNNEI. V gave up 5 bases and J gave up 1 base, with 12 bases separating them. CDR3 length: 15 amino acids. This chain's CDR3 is CASSSGTWSNQPQHF. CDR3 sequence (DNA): TGTGCCAGCAGTTCCGGGACATGGAGCAATCAGCCCCAGCATTTT.

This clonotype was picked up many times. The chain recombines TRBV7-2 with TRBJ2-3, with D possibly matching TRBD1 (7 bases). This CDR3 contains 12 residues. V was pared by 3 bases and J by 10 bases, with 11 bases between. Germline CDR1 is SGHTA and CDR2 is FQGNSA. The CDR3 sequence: CASSFTGEAQYF. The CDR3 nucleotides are TGTGCCAGCAGCTTTACAGGGGAGGCGCAGTATTTT. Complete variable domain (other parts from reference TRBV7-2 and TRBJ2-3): GAGVSQSPSNKVTEKGKDVELRCDPISGHTALYWYRQSLGQGLEFLIYFQGNSAPDKSGLPSDRFSAERTGGSVSTLTIQRTQQEDSAVYLCASSFTGEAQYFGPGTRLTVL.

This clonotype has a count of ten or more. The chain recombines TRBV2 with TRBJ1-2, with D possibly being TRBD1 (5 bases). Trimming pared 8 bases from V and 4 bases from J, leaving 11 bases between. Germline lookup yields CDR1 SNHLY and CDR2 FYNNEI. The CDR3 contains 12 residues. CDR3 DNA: TGTGCCAGCTCCGAACAGGCCTATGGCTACACCTTC. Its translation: CASSEQAYGYTF.

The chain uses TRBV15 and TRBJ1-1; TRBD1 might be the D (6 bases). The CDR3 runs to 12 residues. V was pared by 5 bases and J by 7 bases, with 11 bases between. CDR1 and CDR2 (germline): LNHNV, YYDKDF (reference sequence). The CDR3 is CATSAQDSEAFF. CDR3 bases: TGTGCCACCAGCGCTCAGGACAGTGAAGCTTTCTTT.

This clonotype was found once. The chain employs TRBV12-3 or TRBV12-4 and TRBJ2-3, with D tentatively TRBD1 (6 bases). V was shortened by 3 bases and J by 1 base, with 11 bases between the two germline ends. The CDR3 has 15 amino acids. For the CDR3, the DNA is TGTGCCAGCAGTTTCAGGGGTTCTGGCACAGATACGCAGTATTTT. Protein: CASSFRGSGTDTQYF.

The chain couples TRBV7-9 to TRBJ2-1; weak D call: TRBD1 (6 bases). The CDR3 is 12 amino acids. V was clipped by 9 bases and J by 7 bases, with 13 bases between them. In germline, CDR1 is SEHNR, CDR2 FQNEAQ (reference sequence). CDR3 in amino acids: CASQGRTNEQFF. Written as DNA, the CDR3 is TGTGCCAGTCAGGGGAGAACTAATGAGCAGTTCTTC.

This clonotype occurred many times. The CDR3 is CASTRDRATDTQYF. The CDR3 region has the DNA TGTGCCAGCACGCGGGACAGGGCGACAGATACGCAGTATTTT. The chain has TRBV2 and TRBJ2-3, with TRBD1 matching 9 bases. The CDR3 totals 14 residues. Germline V gene lookup returns CDR1 SNHLY and CDR2 FYNNEI. Losses at the gene ends were 7 bases for V and 3 bases for J; bases not matched to a gene: 5. Full variable domain (remainder filled in from reference TRBV2 and TRBJ2-3): EPEVTQTPSHQVTQMGQEVILRCVPISNHLYFYWYRQILGQKVEFLVSFYNNEISEKSEIFDDQFSVERPDGSNFTLKIRSTKLEDSAMYFCASTRDRATDTQYFGPGTRLTVL.

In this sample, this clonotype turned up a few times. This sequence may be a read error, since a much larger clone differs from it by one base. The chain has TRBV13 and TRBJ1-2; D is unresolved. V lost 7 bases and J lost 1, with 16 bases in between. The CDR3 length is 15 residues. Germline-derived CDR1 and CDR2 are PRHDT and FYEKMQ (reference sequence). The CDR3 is CASTARTAGNYGYTF. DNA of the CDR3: TGTGCCAGCACCGCGCGGACGGCGGGTAACTATGGCTACACCTTC.

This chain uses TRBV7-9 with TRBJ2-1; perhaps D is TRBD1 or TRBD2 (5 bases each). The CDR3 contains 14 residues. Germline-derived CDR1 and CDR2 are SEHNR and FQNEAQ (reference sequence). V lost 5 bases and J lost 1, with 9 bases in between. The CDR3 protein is CASSPGPSYNEQFF. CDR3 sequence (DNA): TGTGCCAGCAGCCCGGGACCTTCCTACAATGAGCAGTTCTTC.

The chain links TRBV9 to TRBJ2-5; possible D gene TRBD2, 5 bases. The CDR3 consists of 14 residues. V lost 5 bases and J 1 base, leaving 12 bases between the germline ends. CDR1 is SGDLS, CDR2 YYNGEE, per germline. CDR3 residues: CASSDLRVQETQYF. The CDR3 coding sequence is TGTGCCAGCAGTGATTTGAGGGTCCAAGAGACCCAGTACTTC.

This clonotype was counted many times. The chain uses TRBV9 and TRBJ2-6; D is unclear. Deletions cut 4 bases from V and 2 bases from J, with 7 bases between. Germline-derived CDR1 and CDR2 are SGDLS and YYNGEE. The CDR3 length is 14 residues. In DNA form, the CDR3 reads TGTGCCAGCAGCCCCCAAACTGGGGCCAACGTCCTGACTTTC. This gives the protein CASSPQTGANVLTF.

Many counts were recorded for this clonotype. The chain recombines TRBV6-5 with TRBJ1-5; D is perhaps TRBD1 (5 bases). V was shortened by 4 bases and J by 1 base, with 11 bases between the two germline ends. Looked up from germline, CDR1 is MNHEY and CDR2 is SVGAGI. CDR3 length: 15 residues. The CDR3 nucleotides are TGTGCCAGCAGTTCCCAAAAGGGGAGCAATCAGCCCCAGCATTTT. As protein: CASSSQKGSNQPQHF.

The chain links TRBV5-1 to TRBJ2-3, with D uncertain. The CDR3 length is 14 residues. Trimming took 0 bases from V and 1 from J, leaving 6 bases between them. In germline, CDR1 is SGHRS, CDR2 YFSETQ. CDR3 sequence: CASSLEHRTDTQYF. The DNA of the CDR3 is TGCGCCAGCAGCTTGGAACACCGCACAGATACGCAGTATTTT.

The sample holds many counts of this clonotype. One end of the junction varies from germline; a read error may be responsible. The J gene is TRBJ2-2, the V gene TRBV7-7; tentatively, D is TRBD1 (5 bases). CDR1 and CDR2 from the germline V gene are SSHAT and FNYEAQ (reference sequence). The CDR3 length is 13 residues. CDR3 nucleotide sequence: TGTGCTAGCAGCTTAGGGGTTAACGGGGAGCTGTTTTTT. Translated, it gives CASSLGVNGELFF.

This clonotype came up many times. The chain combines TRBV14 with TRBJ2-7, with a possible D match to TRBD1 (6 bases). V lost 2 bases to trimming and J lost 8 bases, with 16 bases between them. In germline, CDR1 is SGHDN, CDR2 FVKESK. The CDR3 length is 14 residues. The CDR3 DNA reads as TGTGCCAGCAGCCAAAACACCTTACAGGGCAAGCAGTACTTC. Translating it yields CASSQNTLQGKQYF. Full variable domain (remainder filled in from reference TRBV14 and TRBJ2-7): EAGVTQFPSHSVIEKGQTVTLRCDPISGHDNLYWYRRVMGKEIKFLLHFVKESKQDESGMPNNRFLAERTGGTYSTLKVQPAELEDSGVYFCASSQNTLQGKQYFGPGTRLTVT.

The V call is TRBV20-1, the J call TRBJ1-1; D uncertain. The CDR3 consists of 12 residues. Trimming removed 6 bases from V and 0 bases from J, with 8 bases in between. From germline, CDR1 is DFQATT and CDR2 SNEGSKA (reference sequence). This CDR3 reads CSAPDLNTEAFF. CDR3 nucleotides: TGCAGTGCACCGGACTTGAACACTGAAGCTTTCTTT.

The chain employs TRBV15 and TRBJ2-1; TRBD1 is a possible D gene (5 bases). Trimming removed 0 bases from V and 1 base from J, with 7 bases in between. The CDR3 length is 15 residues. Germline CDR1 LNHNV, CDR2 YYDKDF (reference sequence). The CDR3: CATSRDPGSYNEQFF. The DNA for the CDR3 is TGTGCCACCAGCAGAGATCCAGGGTCCTACAATGAGCAGTTCTTC.

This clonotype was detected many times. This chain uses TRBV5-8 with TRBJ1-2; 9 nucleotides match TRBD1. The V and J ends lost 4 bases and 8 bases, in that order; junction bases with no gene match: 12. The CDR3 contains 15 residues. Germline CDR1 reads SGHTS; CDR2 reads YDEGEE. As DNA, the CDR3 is TGTGCCAGCAGCACCCGGGACAGGGCTGCTCAAGGCTACACCTTC. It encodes CASSTRDRAAQGYTF.

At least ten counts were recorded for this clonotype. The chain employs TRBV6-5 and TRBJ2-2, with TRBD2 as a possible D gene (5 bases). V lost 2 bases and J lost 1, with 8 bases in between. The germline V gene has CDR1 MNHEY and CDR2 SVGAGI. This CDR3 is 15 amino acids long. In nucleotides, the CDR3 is TGTGCCAGCAGTTACGGACTGATGAACACCGGGGAGCTGTTTTTT. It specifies CASSYGLMNTGELFF.